The 9 T cell receptor beta chains given below trace back to one sample, sequenced in a study of T cell repertoires in cytomegalovirus infection. No antigens are known for them. Via MiXCR, TCRdb re-called the reads, giving one row per CDR3 protein. The data contain 150,000 or so distinct CDR3 sequences, roughly 32% of them singletons. The sequenced sample was CD8+ T cells from cultured PBMCs, obtained from culture after CMV antigen stimulation. The source is a human donor in good health (CMV status not recorded). Some clones in this sample may be carry-over from other donors' samples.

This clonotype was picked up a small number of times. This chain joins TRBV12-3 or TRBV12-4 and TRBJ2-3; 13 bases match TRBD2. The trim removed 6 bases at V and 5 bases at J, leaving 5 bases unmatched. This CDR3 has 15 amino acids. The CDR3 sequence is CASSRTSGGLDTQYF. The CDR3 DNA reads as TGTGCCAGCAGCCGGACTAGCGGGGGTTTAGATACGCAGTATTTT.

V usage is TRBV19 and J usage is TRBJ2-1; D remains ambiguous. The CDR3 extends over 13 amino acids. The ends were cut back, 2 bases at V and 7 bases at J, with 9 bases in the middle. Germline V CDR1 and CDR2: LNHDA, SQIVND (reference sequence). The CDR3 DNA reads TGTGCCAGTAGTATATACGCGGAGAATGAGCAGTTCTTC. Translated: CASSIYAENEQFF.

The V call is TRBV6-1, the J call TRBJ2-7; 7 nucleotides match TRBD1. This CDR3 spans 14 amino acids. With V trimmed by 7 bases and J by 4 bases, 10 bases remained unmatched. CDR1 MNHNS and CDR2 SASEGT come from the germline V gene. The DNA of the CDR3 is TGTGCCAGCACTTCCGGGACAGAGGCATACGAGCAGTACTTC. This translates into CASTSGTEAYEQYF.

The chain employs TRBV20-1 and TRBJ2-3; 11 positions agree with TRBD2. After removal of 2 bases from V and 1 base from J, the junction contained 2 bases not matched to a gene. There are 15 residues in the CDR3. The germline V gene encodes CDR1 DFQATT and CDR2 SNEGSKA (reference sequence). The CDR3 loop is CSARLLAGGTDTQYF. The CDR3 DNA is TGCAGTGCTAGATTACTAGCGGGGGGCACAGATACGCAGTATTTT.

The chain has TRBV7-9 and TRBJ2-3; no clear D gene. Germline V lookup: CDR1 SEHNR, CDR2 FQNEAQ (reference sequence). V was pared by 5 bases and J by 5 bases, with 17 bases between. The CDR3 has 15 residues. The DNA of the CDR3 is TGTGCCAGCAGCCCCGGTCCCGGACGCGAAGATACGCAGTATTTT. It yields the protein CASSPGPGREDTQYF.

The chain recombines TRBV14 with TRBJ1-2; tentative D call: TRBD1 (5 bases). V lost 2 bases, J lost 4 bases, and 11 bases lay in between. The CDR3 is 14 amino acids. The germline CDR1 and CDR2 sequences are SGHDN and FVKESK. CDR3 sequence reads: CASSQSTAAYGYTF. Here the CDR3 DNA reads TGTGCCAGCAGCCAATCGACAGCCGCCTATGGCTACACCTTC.

This clonotype was observed at least ten times. This chain links TRBV12-3 or TRBV12-4 with TRBJ2-3; TRBD2 matches at 9 bases. CDR3 length equals 17 residues. V shed 3 bases and J 4 bases; nucleotides not matched to a gene: 11. Here the CDR3 DNA reads TGTGCCAGCAGTTTGGGGTGGACTAGCGAGGGGCCAGATACGCAGTATTTT. This translates into CASSLGWTSEGPDTQYF.

This clonotype showed up many times. J is TRBJ2-3 and V is TRBV6-1; TRBD1 matches 10 bases. The CDR3 length is 15 residues. Germline trimming cut 5 bases from V and 2 bases from J; bases unmatched to any gene: 4. Germline V lookup: CDR1 MNHNS, CDR2 SASEGT. The CDR3 DNA reads TGTGCCAGCAGTTTAGGGACAGGGGCCACAGATACGCAGTATTTT. It encodes CASSLGTGATDTQYF.

The rearrangement links TRBV6-1 to TRBJ1-4, with D hard to call. There are 14 residues in the CDR3. Deletions cut 5 bases from V and 5 bases from J, with 12 bases between. Germline CDR1 and CDR2: MNHNS and SASEGT. CDR3 DNA: TGTGCCAGCAGTCAGCGCCGGGGAAATGAAAAACTGTTTTTT. This sequence encodes CASSQRRGNEKLFF.